This TCR beta chain is from a study of identical twins. Study findings and constraints: The study drew conclusions from cross-sectional statistical analysis, not from following the same donors. Out-of-frame alpha sequences common to twins exhibited an excess of low generation probability.

Trimming took 4 bases from V and 7 from J, leaving 10 bases between them. The germline V gene has CDR1 SEHNR and CDR2 FQNEAQ (reference sequence). The CDR3 runs 12 residues. The authors used template switching to add a universal primer site and gave cDNA unique molecular identifiers. One entry per CDR3 protein, called by TCRdb with MiXCR from the 5' RACE reads. The repertoire holds about 890,000 distinct CDR3 sequences, with about 12% as singletons. This clonotype was picked up a small number of times. Its antigen remains unknown. These same data were also listed under a study on yellow fever vaccine responses in identical twins. From that study: Twins' vaccine T cell response reportedly seemed partly convergent, partly personalized.

The sequenced material came from PBMCs. This TCR came from a woman between 18 and 29 years old in good health. The J gene is TRBJ1-1, the V gene TRBV7-9; D call uncertain. The CDR3 reads CASSYNTDEAFF. The CDR3 nucleotides read TGTGCCAGCAGCTACAATACAGATGAAGCTTTCTTT.